This record concerns one T cell receptor (beta chain) sequence. Its antigen is not identified. Compared with germline, one end of the junction differs, possibly owing to a read error. This specimen comes from a study of cytomegalovirus exposure and HLA in healthy donors. General observations from the study: It is likely that the observed cluster of highly shared sequence variants was a sequencing artifact. Roughly uniform depth of sequencing across donors was assumed in presence/absence analyses.

CDR1 is LNHNV and CDR2 is YYDKDF in the germline V gene (reference sequence). CDR3 length: 16 residues. Primers for the PCR totalled 60 Vbeta and 13 Jbeta. Clones were read by immunoSEQ multiplex PCR, and TCRdb kept only the in-frame ones, dropping some. This sample carries 65,000 to 95,000 clones, less than 85% of them seen once, and the ten largest clones take about an eighth. Material: PBMCs. V usage is TRBV15 and J usage is TRBJ1-5, with TRBD1 as a possible D gene (5 bases). The clonotype comes from a human donor in good health. Here the CDR3 reads CATSRGQFGRNQPQNF. The CDR3 DNA follows: TGTGCCACCAGCAGAGGACAGTTTGGGCGCAATCAGCCCCAGAATTTT.